Presented here are 14 T cell receptor beta chains from one specimen sequenced in a study of beta chain features in type 1 diabetes. Since all of the isolated RNA was reverse transcribed, expressed TCRB transcripts were what got sequenced. TCRdb's table, derived via immunoSEQ multiplex PCR, lists solely in-frame clones and lacks some. The sample lists around 340,000 clones, around 19% occurring once. The specimen sequenced was naive CD4+ T cells from blood. The source of these receptors is a woman between 18 and 30 years old in good health.

V gene TRBV6-5 combines with J gene TRBJ1-1, with no clear D. Trimming left V 10 bases short and J 1 base short, with 10 bases between. The CDR3 covers 12 residues. The germline V gene has CDR1 MNHEY and CDR2 SVGAGI. CDR3 protein: CATRRGNTEAFF. The CDR3, as DNA: TGTGCCACCAGACGGGGGAACACTGAAGCTTTCTTT.

V and J are TRBV9 and TRBJ2-5, with TRBD1 matching over 7 bases. Trimming removed 4 bases from V and 2 bases from J; junction bases left unmatched: 8. The CDR3 loop spans 15 amino acids. Looked up from germline, CDR1 is SGDLS and CDR2 is YYNGEE. DNA for the CDR3: TGTGCCAGCAGCCCACCGGACAGGCCGCAAGAGACCCAGTACTTC. Translated: CASSPPDRPQETQYF.

A few counts support this clone. V gene TRBV29-1 combines with J gene TRBJ1-2; D is unclear. V lost 3 bases to trimming and J lost 0 bases, with 5 bases between them. The CDR3 consists of 12 residues. Germline-derived CDR1 and CDR2 are SQVTM and ANQGSEA. Here the CDR3 reads CSVERSNYGYTF. The CDR3 DNA reads as TGCAGCGTTGAGCGGTCTAACTATGGCTACACCTTC.

This clone was counted only a few times. The CDR3 reads CASSSGRADEQFF. The CDR3 DNA is TGTGCCAGCAGCAGCGGGAGGGCGGATGAGCAGTTCTTC. The chain is built from TRBV7-2 and TRBJ2-1, with TRBD2 matching over 10 bases. CDR1 and CDR2 from the germline V gene are SGHTA and FQGNSA. The CDR3 spans 13 residues. The junction had 3 bases not matched to a gene; V was cut back by 5 bases and J by 8 bases.

This clone occurred a few times. Within the sample, other DNA sequences also encode this same CDR3. The chain employs TRBV18 and TRBJ2-1; 10 nucleotides line up with TRBD2. Unmatched junction bases numbered 2, after V lost 1 base and J lost 5 bases. The CDR3 loop spans 15 amino acids. Germline V gene lookup returns CDR1 KGHSH and CDR2 LQKENI. For the CDR3, the DNA is TGTGCCAGCTCACCACGACTAGCGGGCGACAATGAGCAGTTCTTC. As protein: CASSPRLAGDNEQFF.

V usage is TRBV19 and J usage is TRBJ1-5, with D possibly being TRBD1 (6 bases). The CDR3 is 15 residues long. Trimming cost V 6 bases and J 4 bases, with 16 bases left between them. The germline V gene encodes CDR1 LNHDA and CDR2 SQIVND (reference sequence). CDR3 sequence (DNA): TGTGCCAGTAGGACACAGGGTGTTCGTAATCAGCCCCAGCATTTT. Protein product: CASRTQGVRNQPQHF. The full variable domain, rest sourced from reference TRBV19 and TRBJ1-5, is DGGITQSPKYLFRKEGQNVTLSCEQNLNHDAMYWYRQDPGQGLRLIYYSQIVNDFQKGDIAEGYSVSREKKESFPLTVTSAQKNPTAFYLCASRTQGVRNQPQHFGDGTRLSIL.

This clone has just a few counts. The V and J genes are TRBV2 and TRBJ1-2, with 9 bases fitting TRBD1. The CDR3 is made up of 14 amino acids. J lost 3 bases, V lost 1 base, and 0 bases had no gene match. Germline V gene sequence: CDR1 SNHLY, CDR2 FYNNEI. The CDR3 protein is CASSEGTGDYGYTF. The CDR3 DNA sequence: TGTGCCAGCAGTGAAGGGACAGGGGACTATGGCTACACCTTC.

This clone has ten or more counts. The same CDR3 is also encoded by other DNA sequences in this sample. The genes are TRBV29-1 and TRBJ2-5, with D uncertain. Germline CDR1 SQVTM, CDR2 ANQGSEA. The CDR3 consists of 10 residues. With 5 bases removed from V and 1 base from J, the gap between germline ends came to 2 bases. CDR3: CSVRQETQYF. CDR3 DNA sequence: TGCAGCGTTCGCCAAGAGACCCAGTACTTC.

To note about this clone: Other DNA sequences within the sample encode an identical CDR3. The rearrangement links TRBV5-1 to TRBJ1-6, with 7 bases that match TRBD1. Germline CDR1 and CDR2: SGHRS and YFSETQ. The CDR3 has 14 residues. V lost 0 bases, J lost 9 bases, and 3 bases stayed unmatched. The CDR3 region has the DNA TGCGCCAGCAGCTTGGGACAGGGCGGTTCACCCCTCCACTTT. As protein: CASSLGQGGSPLHF.

This clone was seen only a few times. This sequence joins TRBV5-1 and TRBJ1-1; no clear D. The germline V gene has CDR1 SGHRS and CDR2 YFSETQ. Trimming cost V 5 bases and J 1 base, with 9 bases left between them. The CDR3 extends over 13 amino acids. The CDR3 nucleotides are TGCGCCAGCAGGGCCATCCAGAACACTGAAGCTTTCTTT. Translation: CASRAIQNTEAFF.

This clone was seen more than once but under ten times. The chain combines TRBV7-9 with TRBJ1-1, with a tentative D call TRBD1 (6 bases). The CDR3 length is 13 residues. V lost 3 bases and J lost 6, with 11 bases in between. The germline V gene encodes CDR1 SEHNR and CDR2 FQNEAQ (reference sequence). CDR3 DNA sequence: TGTGCCAGCAGCTTTGACAGGACTTCTGAAGCTTTCTTT. Translating gives CASSFDRTSEAFF.

The chain joins TRBV30 to TRBJ1-6; D might be TRBD1 (5 bases). Trimming removed 0 bases from V and 7 bases from J, with 13 bases in between. The V gene's germline CDR1 is GTSNPN and CDR2 SVGIG (reference sequence). The CDR3 has 15 amino acids. The CDR3: CAWSVAGNSNSPLHF. The CDR3 DNA sequence: TGTGCCTGGAGTGTGGCAGGGAACTCGAATTCACCCCTCCACTTT.

This clone showed up just a few times. In nucleotides, the CDR3 is TGTGCCAGCAGCTTAGCCAGGGGCAACTACGAGCAGTACTTC. Its translation is CASSLARGNYEQYF. The V call is TRBV7-2, the J call TRBJ2-7, with D tentatively TRBD1 (6 bases). V shed 0 bases and J shed 3 bases, with 9 bases lying between them. The CDR3 totals 14 residues. From germline, CDR1 is SGHTA and CDR2 FQGNSA.

The genes are TRBV18 and TRBJ1-4, with TRBD1 matching over 10 bases. V was clipped by 4 bases and J by 6 bases; unmatched bases: 5. The CDR3 has 15 amino acids. From germline, CDR1 is KGHSH and CDR2 LQKENI. The CDR3 DNA follows: TGTGCCAGCTCACGGGACAGGGGTGATGATGAAAAACTGTTTTTT. As protein: CASSRDRGDDEKLFF.